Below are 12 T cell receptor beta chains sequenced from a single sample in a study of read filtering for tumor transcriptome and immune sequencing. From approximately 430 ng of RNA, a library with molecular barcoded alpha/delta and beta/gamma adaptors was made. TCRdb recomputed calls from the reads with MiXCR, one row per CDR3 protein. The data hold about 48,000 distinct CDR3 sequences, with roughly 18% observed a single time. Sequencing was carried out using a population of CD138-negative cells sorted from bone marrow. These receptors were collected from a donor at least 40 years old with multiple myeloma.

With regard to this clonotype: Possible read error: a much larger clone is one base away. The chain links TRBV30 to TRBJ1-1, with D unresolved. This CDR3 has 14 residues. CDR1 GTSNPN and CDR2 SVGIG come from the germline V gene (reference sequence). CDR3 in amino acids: CARSPWTGVTEAFF. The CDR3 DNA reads TGTGCCCGGAGTCCCTGGACCGGCGTCACTGAAGCTTTCTTT.

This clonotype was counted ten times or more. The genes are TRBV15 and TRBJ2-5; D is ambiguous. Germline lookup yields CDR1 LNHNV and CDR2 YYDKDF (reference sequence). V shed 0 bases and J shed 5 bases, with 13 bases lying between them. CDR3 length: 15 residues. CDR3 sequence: CATSRDGSRAETQYF. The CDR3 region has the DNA TGTGCCACCAGCAGAGATGGAAGTCGCGCGGAGACCCAGTACTTC.

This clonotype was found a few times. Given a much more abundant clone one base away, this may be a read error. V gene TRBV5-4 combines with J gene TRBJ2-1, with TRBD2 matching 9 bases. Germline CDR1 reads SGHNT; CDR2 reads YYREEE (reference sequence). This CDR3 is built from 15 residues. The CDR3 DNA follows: TGTGCCAGCCGCTTAGGACTAGCGATCTACAATGAGCAGTTCTTC. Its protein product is CASRLGLAIYNEQFF.

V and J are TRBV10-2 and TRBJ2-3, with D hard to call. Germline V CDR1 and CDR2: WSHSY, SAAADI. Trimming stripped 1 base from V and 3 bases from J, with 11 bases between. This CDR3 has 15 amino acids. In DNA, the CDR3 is TGCGCCAGCAGTGAGTTGAAGGGCCGAACAGATACGCAGTATTTT. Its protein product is CASSELKGRTDTQYF.

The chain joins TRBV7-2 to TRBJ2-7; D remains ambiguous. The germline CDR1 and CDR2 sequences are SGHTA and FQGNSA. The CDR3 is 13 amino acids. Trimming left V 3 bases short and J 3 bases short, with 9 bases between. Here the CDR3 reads CASSFPALYEQYF. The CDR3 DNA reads TGTGCCAGCAGCTTCCCGGCCCTCTACGAGCAGTACTTC.

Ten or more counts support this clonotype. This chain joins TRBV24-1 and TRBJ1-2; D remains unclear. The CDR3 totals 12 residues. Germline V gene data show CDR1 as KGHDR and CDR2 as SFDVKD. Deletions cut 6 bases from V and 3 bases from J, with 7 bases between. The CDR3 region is CATSHGDYGYTF. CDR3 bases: TGTGCCACCAGTCATGGGGACTATGGCTACACCTTC.

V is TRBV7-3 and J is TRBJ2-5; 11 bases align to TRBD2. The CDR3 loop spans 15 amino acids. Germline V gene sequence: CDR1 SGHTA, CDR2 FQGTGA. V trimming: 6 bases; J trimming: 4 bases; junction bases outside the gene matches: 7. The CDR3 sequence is CASRGGLAGGETQYF. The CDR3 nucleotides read TGTGCCAGCAGGGGGGGGCTAGCGGGAGGAGAGACCCAGTACTTC. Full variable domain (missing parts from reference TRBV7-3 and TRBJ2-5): GAGVSQTPSNKVTEKGKYVELRCDPISGHTALYWYRQSLGQGPEFLIYFQGTGAADDSGLPNDRFFAVRPEGSVSTLKIQRTERGDSAVYLCASRGGLAGGETQYFGPGTRLLVL.

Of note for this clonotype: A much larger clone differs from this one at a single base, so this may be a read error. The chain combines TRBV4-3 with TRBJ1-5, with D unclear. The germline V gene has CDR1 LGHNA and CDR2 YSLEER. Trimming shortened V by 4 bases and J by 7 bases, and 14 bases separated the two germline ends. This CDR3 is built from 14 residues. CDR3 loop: CASSPSSPGQPQHF. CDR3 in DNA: TGCGCCAGCAGCCCATCCAGTCCCGGCCAGCCCCAGCATTTT.

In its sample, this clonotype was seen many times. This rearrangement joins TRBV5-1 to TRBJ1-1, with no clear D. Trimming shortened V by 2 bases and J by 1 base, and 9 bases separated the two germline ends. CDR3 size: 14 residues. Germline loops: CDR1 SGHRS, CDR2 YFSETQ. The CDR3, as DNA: TGCGCCAGCAGCTTTCTCGACCAGAACACTGAAGCTTTCTTT. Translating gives CASSFLDQNTEAFF.

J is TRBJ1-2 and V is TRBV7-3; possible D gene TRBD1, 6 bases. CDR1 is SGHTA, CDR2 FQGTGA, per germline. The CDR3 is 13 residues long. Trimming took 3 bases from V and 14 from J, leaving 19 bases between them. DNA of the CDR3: TGTGCCAGCAGCTTTACGTACAGGGAAGAAGGGACCTTC. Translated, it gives CASSFTYREEGTF. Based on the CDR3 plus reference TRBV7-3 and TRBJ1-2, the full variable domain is GAGVSQTPSNKVTEKGKYVELRCDPISGHTALYWYRQSLGQGPEFLIYFQGTGAADDSGLPNDRFFAVRPEGSVSTLKIQRTERGDSAVYLCASSFTYREEGTFGSGTRLTVV.

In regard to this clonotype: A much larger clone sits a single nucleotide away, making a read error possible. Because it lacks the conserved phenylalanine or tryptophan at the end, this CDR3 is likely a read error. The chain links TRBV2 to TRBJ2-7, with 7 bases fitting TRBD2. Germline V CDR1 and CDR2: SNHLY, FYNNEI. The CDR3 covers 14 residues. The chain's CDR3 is CAGSGTITSYEQYL. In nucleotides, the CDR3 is TGTGCCGGCAGTGGGACTATAACCTCCTACGAGCAGTACCTC.

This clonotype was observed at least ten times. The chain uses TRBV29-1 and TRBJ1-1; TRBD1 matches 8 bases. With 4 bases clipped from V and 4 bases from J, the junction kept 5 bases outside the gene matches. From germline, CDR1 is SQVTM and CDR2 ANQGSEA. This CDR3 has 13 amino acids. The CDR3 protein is CSVVYRGGTEAFF. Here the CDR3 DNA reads TGCAGCGTTGTCTACAGGGGGGGCACTGAAGCTTTCTTT.